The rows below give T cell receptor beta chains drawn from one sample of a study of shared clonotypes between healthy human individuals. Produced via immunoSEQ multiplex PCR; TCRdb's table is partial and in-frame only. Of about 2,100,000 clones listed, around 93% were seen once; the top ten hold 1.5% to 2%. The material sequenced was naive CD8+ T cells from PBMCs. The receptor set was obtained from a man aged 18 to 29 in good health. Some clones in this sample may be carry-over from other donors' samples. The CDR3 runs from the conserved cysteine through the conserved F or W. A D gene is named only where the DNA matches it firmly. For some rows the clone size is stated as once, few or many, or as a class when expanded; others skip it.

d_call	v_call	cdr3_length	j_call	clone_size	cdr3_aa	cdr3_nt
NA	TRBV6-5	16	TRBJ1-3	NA	CASSYSVDLSGNTIYF	TGTGCCAGCAGTTACTCCGTCGATCTCTCTGGAAACACCATATATTTT
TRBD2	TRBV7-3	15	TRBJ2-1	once	CASSPSGGHYNEQFF	TGTGCCAGCAGCCCGAGCGGGGGGCACTACAATGAGCAGTTCTTC
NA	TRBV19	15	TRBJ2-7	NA	CASSIAGGAGREQYF	TGTGCCAGTAGTATAGCAGGCGGGGCCGGGCGCGAGCAGTACTTC
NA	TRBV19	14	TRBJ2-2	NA	CASNRAGSWGELFF	TGTGCCAGCAATCGAGCAGGGAGCTGGGGGGAGCTGTTTTTT
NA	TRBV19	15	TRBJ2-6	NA	CASSKWRDLANVLTF	TGTGCCAGTAGTAAGTGGAGGGACCTGGCCAACGTCCTGACTTTC
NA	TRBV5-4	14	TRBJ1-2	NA	CASSRGRGEYGYTF	TGTGCCAGCAGCCGCGGCAGGGGAGAGTATGGCTACACCTTC
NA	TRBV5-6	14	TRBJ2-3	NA	CASSPPASTDTQYF	TGTGCCAGCAGCCCCCCCGCAAGCACAGATACGCAGTATTTT
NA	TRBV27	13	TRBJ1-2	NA	CASSLSEIYGYTF	TGTGCCAGCAGTTTATCAGAGATCTATGGCTACACCTTC
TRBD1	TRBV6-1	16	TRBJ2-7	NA	CASSEPVTGGRYEQYF	TGTGCCAGCAGTGAACCCGTGACAGGGGGTCGCTACGAGCAGTACTTC
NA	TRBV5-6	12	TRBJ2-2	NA	CASSLVGGELFF	TGTGCCAGCAGCTTGGTGGGCGGGGAGCTGTTTTTT
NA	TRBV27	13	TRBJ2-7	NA	CASRGTPHYEQYF	TGTGCCAGCCGGGGGACACCCCACTACGAGCAGTACTTC
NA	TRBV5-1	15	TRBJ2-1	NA	CASSLGQTGWDEQFF	TGCGCCAGCAGCTTGGGACAGACGGGGTGGGATGAGCAGTTCTTC
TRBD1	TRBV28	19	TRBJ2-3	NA	CASSSIQLDRASTWDTQYF	TGTGCCAGCAGTTCAATCCAACTGGACAGGGCCTCGACTTGGGATACGCAGTATTTT
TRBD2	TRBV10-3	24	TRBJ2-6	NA	CAISDFKLTKETSGPSSGANVLTF	TGTGCCATCAGTGATTTTAAGTTAACGAAGGAAACTAGCGGGCCAAGTAGTGGGGCCAACGTCCTGACTTTC
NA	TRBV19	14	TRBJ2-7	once	CASSPGNGAYEQYF	TGTGCCAGTAGCCCGGGGAACGGCGCCTACGAGCAGTACTTC
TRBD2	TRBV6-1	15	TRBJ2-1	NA	CASSVTSGMNNEQFF	TGTGCCAGCAGTGTGACTAGCGGGATGAACAATGAGCAGTTCTTC
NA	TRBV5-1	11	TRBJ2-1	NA	CASSYGGEQFF	TGCGCCAGCAGCTACGGAGGTGAGCAGTTCTTC
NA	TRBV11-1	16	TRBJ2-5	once	CASSLVPLRGQETQYF	TGTGCCAGCAGCTTAGTCCCCCTGAGGGGCCAAGAGACCCAGTACTTC
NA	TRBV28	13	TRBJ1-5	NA	CASSLGQNQPQHF	TGTGCCAGCAGTTTGGGCCAGAATCAGCCCCAGCATTTT
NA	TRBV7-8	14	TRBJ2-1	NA	CASSLVGQGNRQFF	TGTGCCAGCAGCTTAGTAGGCCAGGGGAATCGGCAGTTCTTC
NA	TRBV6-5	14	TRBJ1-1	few	CASTFFGGNTEAFF	TGTGCCAGCACCTTCTTCGGGGGAAACACTGAAGCTTTCTTT